The clone carrying this T cell receptor (beta chain) was detected a few times. The sample originates from a study of T cell changes during pregnancy in multiple sclerosis. CDR1 SGHNT and CDR2 YYREEE come from the germline V gene (reference sequence). The CDR3 length is 18 residues. The J segment lost 0 bases and the V segment lost 4 bases, leaving 7 bases of the junction unmatched. Clones were sequenced by immunoSEQ multiplex PCR, and TCRdb holds only the in-frame ones, with some missing. The sample includes over 60,000 clones, nearly 90% of them seen just once. Sequencing used peripheral blood, obtained in the first trimester of pregnancy. The rearrangement uses TRBV5-4 and TRBJ2-3; 14 nucleotides agree with TRBD2. The source is a female donor with multiple sclerosis, enrolled in a pregnancy study. For the CDR3, the DNA is TGTGCCAGCAGCCCAGGGACTAGCGGGAGAGTGAGCACAGATACGCAGTATTTT. Protein: CASSPGTSGRVSTDTQYF.